This T cell receptor beta chain emerged from a study of T cell responses to AZD1222 COVID-19 vaccine. Study conclusions and caveats: The study sampled repertoires only after the peak T cell response. The donors showed a predominance of white British ancestry and of females, with possible underestimation of clonal diversity.

Some clones are missing from TCRdb's copy, which holds only in-frame ones; the method was immunoSEQ multiplex PCR. Of over 60,000 clones in the sample, 70% to 80% were seen once. CDR1 LGHDT and CDR2 YNNKEL come from the germline V gene (reference sequence). This CDR3 spans 15 amino acids. Trimming removed 6 bases from V and 0 bases from J; junction bases left unmatched: 2. On this clone itself: Its antigen is not known.

This receptor was identified in an adult in good health. The chain is built from TRBV3-1 (or the pseudogene TRBV3-2) and TRBJ2-7; TRBD2 matches 13 bases. Material: peripheral blood, obtained on day 0 of MenACWY control vaccination. CDR3 in amino acids: CASSRTSGGSYEQYF. The CDR3 DNA sequence: TGTGCCAGCAGTCGGACTAGCGGGGGCTCCTACGAGCAGTACTTC.